A single T cell receptor beta chain is shown here with its context. The antigen remains undetermined. Time point noted: blood from clinic visit 5 months post-surgery; TSC patient then seizure free. Surgery cases with the highest brain T cell transcript signatures were chosen for sequencing. Before surgery, patients took at least one anti-epileptic drug. This sample is part of a study of brain T cells in children with intractable seizures. Findings and limits, study-wide: Absence of clones before surgery may stem from lower sequencing depth. Patients' HCMV serostatus was unknown; virus specificity rests on CDR3 similarity alone.

Libraries were prepared by immunoSEQ multiplex PCR; TCRdb keeps only in-frame clonotypes and omits some of them. This table holds 300,000 to 400,000 clones, 93% found once. Germline V CDR1 and CDR2: SGHDT, YYEEEE. The CDR3 has 15 amino acids. V was clipped by 5 bases and J by 3 bases, with 18 bases between them. This chain joins TRBV5-6 and TRBJ2-7; TRBD1 is a possible D gene (6 bases). The sequenced sample was peripheral blood, obtained about 5 months after surgery. The clonotype was recovered from a boy in the first two years of life with tuberous sclerosis and intractable seizures. This CDR3 reads CASSPGQFLGYEQYF. CDR3 nucleotide sequence: TGTGCCAGCAGTCCTGGACAGTTTCTAGGCTACGAGCAGTACTTC.